This TCR beta chain was identified in a study of OX40 agonist ivuxolimab in advanced cancers. Patients who had autoimmune disease history or got systemic immunosuppression were left out. Germline lookup yields CDR1 KGHSH and CDR2 LQKENI. The CDR3 has 16 residues. V was trimmed by 3 bases and J by 0 bases, leaving 12 bases between them. The data were produced by immunoSEQ multiplex PCR, yet TCRdb's version contains in-frame clones alone and is incomplete. The sample consists of just under 85,000 clones, approximately 80% of them appearing once. Sample: CD4+ or CD8+ T cells sorted from blood, taken in a trial of the OX40 agonist ivuxolimab. The clonotype comes from an adult with an advanced solid tumor such as melanoma, head and neck, liver or kidney cancer. The J gene is TRBJ1-3, the V gene TRBV18; D not certain. The CDR3 region is CASSPNSQDSGNTIYF. CDR3 nucleotide sequence: TGTGCCAGCTCACCGAACTCGCAGGACTCTGGAAACACCATATATTTT.